Presented here are 3 T cell receptor beta chains from one specimen sequenced in a study of T cell changes during pregnancy in multiple sclerosis. Assay used: immunoSEQ multiplex PCR; TCRdb lists only in-frame clones, some missing. The table records 70,000 to 95,000 clones, approximately 92% of them present only once. The material sequenced was peripheral blood, taken in the first trimester of pregnancy. The receptor source for this set is a female donor with multiple sclerosis, enrolled in a pregnancy study.

J is TRBJ1-1 and V is TRBV6-6; D uncertain. From germline, CDR1 is MNHNY and CDR2 SVGAGI (reference sequence). The V end lost 2 bases, the J end lost 3 bases, and 10 bases lay between the germline ends. This CDR3 comprises 14 residues. CDR3 residues: CASSYLVQDTEAFF. CDR3 nucleotides: TGTGCCAGCAGTTACCTCGTTCAGGACACTGAAGCTTTCTTT.

In this sample, this clone turned up once. Other DNA sequences within the sample encode an identical CDR3. DNA of the CDR3: TGTGCCAGCAGCGTTGGAGGGGACACTGAAGCTTTCTTT. Its protein is CASSVGGDTEAFF. The chain carries TRBV9 and TRBJ1-1, with D perhaps matching TRBD1 (5 bases). Per germline, CDR1 SGDLS and CDR2 YYNGEE. The CDR3 has 13 residues. Trimming pared 2 bases from V and 3 bases from J, leaving 8 bases between.

The V call is TRBV7-9, the J call TRBJ2-2; TRBD1 aligns across 12 bases. The germline gives CDR1 SEHNR, CDR2 FQNEAQ (reference sequence). Germline trimming cut 4 bases from V and 7 bases from J; bases unmatched to any gene: 4. This CDR3 spans 15 amino acids. CDR3 sequence reads: CASSWDRGQNGELFF. Here the CDR3 DNA reads TGTGCCAGCAGCTGGGACAGGGGGCAAAACGGGGAGCTGTTTTTT.